Shown below are 20 T cell receptor beta chains from a single sample sequenced in a study of T cell changes during pregnancy in multiple sclerosis. The assay was immunoSEQ multiplex PCR, and TCRdb's table has in-frame clones only and misses some. The sample holds roughly 29,000 clones, approximately 90% seen once. Sequencing used CD8+ T cells from peripheral blood mononuclear cells, obtained before pregnancy. All receptors come from a female donor with multiple sclerosis, enrolled in a pregnancy study.

The chain couples TRBV7-9 to TRBJ2-1, with 7 bases that match TRBD2. The CDR3 loop spans 16 amino acids. The ends lost 3 bases at V and 6 bases at J; junction bases unmatched: 11. Germline V gene lookup returns CDR1 SEHNR and CDR2 FQNEAQ (reference sequence). The CDR3 reads CASSLGGWRDGNEQFF. The CDR3, as DNA: TGTGCCAGCAGCTTGGGGGGGTGGCGGGATGGCAATGAGCAGTTCTTC.

V usage is TRBV5-1 and J usage is TRBJ2-1, with 13 bases fitting TRBD2. The CDR3 loop spans 15 amino acids. Trimming at V came to 4 bases and at J to 8 bases, leaving 6 bases not matched to a gene. Per the germline V gene, CDR1 is SGHRS and CDR2 is YFSETQ. The CDR3 DNA sequence: TGCGCCAGCAGCATGACTAGCGGGAGGCCGGATGAGCAGTTCTTC. This translates into CASSMTSGRPDEQFF. Based on the CDR3 plus reference TRBV5-1 and TRBJ2-1, the full variable domain is KAGVTQTPRYLIKTRGQQVTLSCSPISGHRSVSWYQQTPGQGLQFLFEYFSETQRNKGNFPGRFSGRQFSNSRSEMNVSTLELGDSALYLCASSMTSGRPDEQFFGPGTRLTVL.

The J gene is TRBJ2-1, the V gene TRBV7-9; 10 nucleotides align to TRBD2. Trimming removed 4 bases from V and 3 bases from J; junction bases left unmatched: 6. Germline V gene sequence: CDR1 SEHNR, CDR2 FQNEAQ (reference sequence). CDR3 length: 16 amino acids. The CDR3 spells CASSSPRTSGYNEQFF. Written as DNA, the CDR3 is TGTGCCAGCAGCTCCCCCCGGACTAGCGGCTACAATGAGCAGTTCTTC.

This clone was observed once. The V call is TRBV27, the J call TRBJ1-5, with 7 bases matching TRBD1. Germline V gene lookup returns CDR1 MNHEY and CDR2 SMNVEV (reference sequence). Losses at the gene ends were 5 bases for V and 0 bases for J; bases not matched to a gene: 4. This CDR3 is built from 15 residues. The CDR3 protein is CASSINRGSNQPQHF. Written as DNA, the CDR3 is TGTGCCAGCAGTATTAACAGGGGTAGCAATCAGCCCCAGCATTTT.

The rearrangement joins TRBV13 to TRBJ2-7, with D possibly TRBD1 on 5 matching bases. There are 15 residues in the CDR3. Looked up from germline, CDR1 is PRHDT and CDR2 is FYEKMQ (reference sequence). Trimming stripped 4 bases from V and 1 base from J, with 14 bases between. CDR3 nucleotides: TGTGCCAGCAGCTCTACAGACAGCCCATCCTACGAGCAGTACTTC. Protein sequence: CASSSTDSPSYEQYF.

CDR3 in DNA: TGCGCCAGCAGGGCAACAGGGGGCAATCAGCCCCAGCATTTT. Translated: CASRATGGNQPQHF. This chain uses TRBV5-1 with TRBJ1-5, with 7 bases aligning to TRBD1. The CDR3 runs to 14 residues. Per germline, CDR1 SGHRS and CDR2 YFSETQ. The junction had 4 bases not matched to a gene; V was cut back by 5 bases and J by 2 bases.

V gene TRBV27 combines with J gene TRBJ2-5; possibly TRBD2 for D (6 bases). Trimming took off 2 bases at V and 4 bases at J, with 17 bases between the two ends. Germline CDR1 and CDR2: MNHEY and SMNVEV (reference sequence). The CDR3 contains 16 residues. The CDR3 coding sequence is TGTGCCAGCAGTTTAGGAGGGATCCCCACGAGAGAGACCCAGTACTTC. Residues: CASSLGGIPTRETQYF.

The V and J genes are TRBV6-1 and TRBJ1-4; perhaps TRBD1 as D (5 bases). Germline V gives CDR1 MNHNS, CDR2 SASEGT. V was cut by 8 bases and J by 7 bases, with 20 bases left in between. CDR3 length: 15 amino acids. The CDR3 protein is CASGSPGTRSEKLFF. CDR3 in DNA: TGTGCCAGCGGCTCCCCAGGGACTCGAAGTGAAAAACTGTTTTTT.

This chain joins TRBV4-1 and TRBJ2-1; 9 bases fit TRBD2. The CDR3 runs 15 residues. Germline CDR1 is MGHRA and CDR2 is YSYEKL. V shed 1 base, J shed 4 bases, and the junction held 2 bases outside the gene matches. The CDR3 sequence: CASSQGTSDYNEQFF. The CDR3 DNA reads TGCGCCAGCAGCCAAGGGACTAGCGATTACAATGAGCAGTTCTTC.

The chain joins TRBV4-3 to TRBJ2-4; 7 bases match TRBD2. Germline CDR1 and CDR2: LGHNA and YSLEER. J was trimmed by 2 bases and V by 4 bases; bases with no gene match: 11. The CDR3 extends over 17 amino acids. CDR3 bases: TGCGCCAGCAGCCCATCTCGGGCTAGCGGCCCCAAAAACATTCAGTACTTC. Translation gives CASSPSRASGPKNIQYF.

The rearrangement links TRBV7-2 to TRBJ1-4, with 8 bases matching TRBD1. Trimming took 6 bases from V and 8 from J; bases not matched to a gene: 11. Germline values: CDR1 SGHTA, CDR2 FQGNSA. The CDR3 sequence is 15 residues long. The CDR3 DNA is TGTGCCAGCAGTCCAATTGGACAGGGCAGAGAAAAACTGTTTTTT. Protein sequence: CASSPIGQGREKLFF.

In this sample, this clone turned up once. V usage is TRBV27 and J usage is TRBJ2-7; TRBD1 is a possible D gene (5 bases). Trimming pared 2 bases from V and 1 base from J, leaving 9 bases between. The germline V gene has CDR1 MNHEY and CDR2 SMNVEV (reference sequence). CDR3 length equals 14 residues. CDR3 DNA sequence: TGTGCCAGCAGTTTAGGCAGGGCATCCTACGAGCAGTACTTC. This sequence encodes CASSLGRASYEQYF.

The chain is built from TRBV19 and TRBJ2-1, with 12 bases matching TRBD2. CDR3 length: 14 residues. The germline gives CDR1 LNHDA, CDR2 SQIVND (reference sequence). The ends lost 10 bases at V and 5 bases at J; junction bases unmatched: 6. CDR3 protein: CATRLAGANNEQFF. The DNA of the CDR3 is TGTGCCACCCGACTAGCGGGGGCCAACAATGAGCAGTTCTTC.

The rearrangement links TRBV4-1 to TRBJ1-3; D remains ambiguous. The CDR3 length is 16 residues. The germline V gene encodes CDR1 MGHRA and CDR2 YSYEKL. V lost 1 base to trimming and J lost 4 bases, with 14 bases between them. The CDR3 reads CASSQVSGGPGNTIYF. CDR3 nucleotide sequence: TGCGCCAGCAGCCAAGTTTCGGGAGGTCCCGGAAACACCATATATTTT.

CDR3 in amino acids: CASSLWDSGSSYEQYF. DNA for the CDR3: TGTGCCAGCAGTTTATGGGATAGCGGAAGTTCCTACGAGCAGTACTTC. The chain couples TRBV28 to TRBJ2-7, with D possibly being TRBD2 (6 bases). Germline CDR1 is MDHEN and CDR2 is SYDVKM. The length of the CDR3 is 16 residues. V shed 0 bases and J shed 1 base, with 13 bases lying between them.

This clone showed up just once. The chain's CDR3 is CASSPPSLSVDNEQFF. The CDR3 DNA follows: TGTGCCAGCTCACCACCAAGCCTCAGCGTGGACAATGAGCAGTTCTTC. The chain uses TRBV18 and TRBJ2-1; no clear D. The CDR3 covers 16 residues. Deletions cut 0 bases from V and 5 bases from J, with 14 bases between. CDR1 KGHSH and CDR2 LQKENI come from the germline V gene.

The J gene is TRBJ1-5, the V gene TRBV28; D uncertain. V was cut by 3 bases and J by 6 bases, with 12 bases left in between. This CDR3 has 14 amino acids. In germline, CDR1 is MDHEN, CDR2 SYDVKM. The CDR3 spells CASSFAERGQPQHF. Written as DNA, the CDR3 is TGTGCCAGCAGTTTCGCCGAGCGGGGTCAGCCCCAGCATTTT.

The chain combines TRBV7-6 with TRBJ1-1; 7 bases map to TRBD1. The germline V gene encodes CDR1 SGHVS and CDR2 FNYEAQ. V shed 5 bases, J shed 1 base, and the junction held 10 bases outside the gene matches. The length of the CDR3 is 16 residues. CDR3 in DNA: TGTGCCAGCAGCCGACCTCCGGACAGGACGAACACTGAAGCTTTCTTT. Its protein is CASSRPPDRTNTEAFF.

This chain connects TRBV10-2 to TRBJ1-2; D uncertain. The V gene's germline CDR1 is WSHSY and CDR2 SAAADI. The CDR3 contains 16 residues. Trimming stripped 4 bases from V and 4 bases from J, with 19 bases between. CDR3: CASSASSGQVIYGYTF. The CDR3 bases are TGCGCCAGCAGTGCCTCCAGTGGGCAGGTTATCTATGGCTACACCTTC.

The J gene is TRBJ2-2, the V gene TRBV30, with 9 positions matching TRBD2. Trimming at V came to 2 bases and at J to 5 bases, leaving 6 bases not matched to a gene. Germline lookup yields CDR1 GTSNPN and CDR2 SVGIG (reference sequence). The CDR3 contains 15 residues. This CDR3 is CAWSRREGDTGELFF. The CDR3 region has the DNA TGTGCCTGGAGTAGGCGGGAGGGAGATACCGGGGAGCTGTTTTTT. Looking up the rest from reference TRBV30 and TRBJ2-2 gives the full variable domain: SQTIHQWPATLVQPVGSPLSLECTVEGTSNPNLYWYRQAAGRGLQLLFYSVGIGQISSEVPQNLSASRPQDRQFILSSKKLLLSDSGFYLCAWSRREGDTGELFFGEGSRLTVL.